This TCR beta chain is drawn from a study of shared T cell receptors in the human thymus (dated by TCRdb to about 2021). About the investigation overall: The study investigated the way shared, self-reactive T-cell receptor alpha chains are produced in the human thymus.

V was cut back by 0 bases and J by 3 bases, leaving a gap of 12 bases between them. Its CDR3 holds 15 amino acids, cysteine through phenylalanine. Kept here is only the CDR3 DNA, which spans 45 bases and is read in frame from base 1. The germline V gene (reference sequence) sets CDR1 to GTSNPN and CDR2 to SVGIG. The receptor library was made with the immunoSEQ multiplex PCR assay. TCRdb obtained this table from immuneACCESS and retained in-frame rearrangements with V and J assigned. These tables miss some clones; where compared with another copy, unresolved V genes account for less than half of the shortfall, and the remainder is unexplained. Present in this sample are about 660,000 clones, around 87% of which were seen just once. Roughly 0.0094% of the sample goes to the ten largest clones. This clone was picked up one time. Its antigen has not been determined. No base qualities exist here, and no much larger clone lies one base off it.

These data also featured in a second study, about human thymus T cells. The second paper states: Donors were immunologically healthy infants undergoing open corrective cardiac surgery for congenital heart defects in Finland. Thymus tissue was collected as surgical resects that were removed during corrective cardiac surgery. V and J gene segment usage appeared biased in both thymic and peripheral blood repertoires. The related research reported highly overlapping thymic TCR repertoires among unrelated individuals. The study used roughly 8 infant thymus samples plus four related peripheral blood samples to characterize TCR alpha and beta repertoires. Donor ages ranging from 7 to 244 days were recorded, and over 5 male and two female infants were included in the cohort. Thymocytes were freed from the tissue by mechanical means and kept at -70 degrees C as pellets of roughly 9-30 million cells. Genomic DNA was extracted from frozen cell pellets with a QIAsymphony instrument. The immunoSEQ multiplex PCR assay was used to amplify the TCRB and TCRAD loci from a standardized amount of quality-controlled genomic DNA. The V(D)J region was spanned by amplicons of a length sufficient to cover the CDR3 and to identify V and J genes. The commercial immunoSEQ service was used to sequence amplicons on an Illumina platform. Primer bias and sequencing errors were corrected as previously described, and TCRAD and TCRB were defined on the basis of the IMGT database. immunoSEQ Analyzer 3.0 and VDJTools were used for repertoire analysis, which covered basic statistics, V/J segment usage, diversity estimates, rarefaction and pairwise overlap. To estimate diversity, the Chao1, ChaoE, Efron-Thisted, Shannon and inverse Simpson indices were applied, and diversity was also estimated on datasets down-sampled to the smallest sample. For repertoire overlap, CDR3 nucleotide sequence, V gene and J gene had to match strictly, and clustering was done by Jaccard-based multidimensional scaling. Thymus samples yielded on average around 800,000 unique TCRB clonotypes, compared with 75,000 to 85,000 from blood samples.

The sample comprised thymocytes. The TCR sequence derives from a boy less than two years old with a congenital heart defect. Donor details come from another sample of the same person, matched by shared clones. The chain is assembled from TRBV30 and TRBJ1-3; matching of 6 bases hints at TRBD1 as the D gene. Here the CDR3 is given as CAWSVGQLIGNTIYF. The sequenced DNA is TGTGCCTGGAGTGTAGGACAGCTTATTGGAAACACCATATATTTT.